This T cell receptor beta chain was recorded in a study of blood T cells in healthy people across ages. General observations from the study: Naive CD4+ cell counts and diversity both ran higher in long-lived than in aged donors. Naive T cell percentage and TCR beta diversity correlated strongly.

In this sample, this clonotype turned up a few times. Its antigen remains unidentified. Isolated per sample were at least 6 million PBMCs. The total RNA that was extracted per sample amounted to at least 5 micrograms. A second PCR of 7 to 11 cycles used a sample-barcoded 5' primer and a J-beta primer mix. Via MiXCR, TCRdb re-called the 5' RACE reads, giving one row per CDR3 protein. The data show about 320,000 distinct CDR3 sequences, with roughly a quarter seen just once and over 25% held by the top ten. Germline CDR1 reads SEHNR; CDR2 reads FQNEAQ (reference sequence). This CDR3 region has 13 residues. The V end was cut by 1 base, the J end by 7 bases, with 8 bases between.

The genes are TRBV7-9 and TRBJ2-1; D remains unclear. This sequence originates from a woman between 65 and 79 years old in good health. Sequencing input: blood. The CDR3 sequence is CASSLGVWNEQFF. CDR3 DNA sequence: TGTGCCAGCAGCTTAGGGGTTTGGAATGAGCAGTTCTTC.